The text below deals with one T cell receptor beta chain. Its specificity is unknown. It was with a sample-barcoded 5' primer and a J-beta primer mix that a second PCR of roughly 6 to 11 cycles was run. From the 5' RACE reads, TCRdb called clonotypes with MiXCR, one entry per CDR3 protein. This table has some 790,000 distinct CDR3 sequences, about 28% appearing once. The source of the sample is a study of blood T cells in healthy people across ages. Whole-study findings and limits: Age advanced and TCR beta diversity per million T cells fell, roughly linearly.

Per the germline V gene, CDR1 is DFQATT and CDR2 is SNEGSKA (reference sequence). The CDR3 has 14 residues. Trimming cost V 6 bases and J 3 bases; bases outside gene matches: 7. The receptor's source is a woman aged 80 or older in good health. This sequence joins TRBV20-1 and TRBJ2-1; TRBD2 matches at 8 bases. The sample comprised blood. Written as DNA, the CDR3 is TGCAGTGCCCCGGGGCGGGAGGACTACAATGAGCAGTTCTTC. It is translated as CSAPGREDYNEQFF.